Reported below is one T cell receptor beta chain. In the original analysis: Estimation of nucleated cell counts was performed using reference gene primer amplification. The table came from immunoSEQ multiplex PCR; TCRdb's copy has only in-frame clones and leaves some out. That table furnishes V, J and clone size, whereas the DNA furnished D and trimming. This table has roughly 30,000 clones, about 79% appearing once. This record comes from a study of blood T cell repertoires in COVID-19. Study in general: Samples representing acute and convalescent COVID-19 were sourced from the United States, Italy and Spain. Sources were T cells, B-cell-depleted T cells, or PBMCs; the material itself was cDNA or gDNA.

CDR3 size: 17 residues. The germline V and J ends were trimmed by 4 bases and 0 bases, with 16 bases remaining between them. CDR1 is LGHDT, CDR2 YNNKEL, per germline (reference sequence). The TCR originated in a human donor in a cohort sampled during active COVID-19. Sequenced sample: peripheral blood. The J gene is TRBJ1-3, the V gene TRBV3-1 (or the pseudogene TRBV3-2), with TRBD1 as a possible D gene (5 bases). CDR3 coding DNA: TGTGCCAGCAGCCGATCCTCTCAAGGGGTCTCTGGAAACACCATATATTTT. Translation gives CASSRSSQGVSGNTIYF.